This T cell receptor (beta chain) was obtained from a study of blood T cells in healthy people across ages (dated by TCRdb to about 2015). Study-wide context: In model experiments, roughly one uniquely barcoded TCR beta cDNA molecule per two T cells was captured by template switching. Donors were grouped into four age groups: young (average roughly 17 years), middle-aged (roughly 40), aged (around 62) and long-lived (about 90). The study measured age-related changes in TCR beta repertoire diversity using deep sequencing normalized with unique cDNA molecular identifiers. To avoid experimental bias, donors of different ages were spread randomly across the sequencing lanes. Two additional independent replicas of 1 million unique cDNA reads from the same blood draw were analyzed for two donors (one aged 18 to 30 and one aged 80 or older). What the study reported, not specific to this receptor: Observed TCR beta diversity per million T cells fell roughly linearly with age, and a significant reduction was already apparent by age around 36. Donor CMV infection status was unknown, potentially confounding age-related changes in expanded clonotypes. Compared with the aged group, the long-lived group had more naive CD4+ T cells, fewer expanded clones and increased TCR diversity, suggesting age selection. Since profiling was done on bulk unsorted PBMCs, naive and antigen-experienced compartments could not be conclusively compared. A strong correlation was found between observed TCR beta diversity and the percentage of naive T cells measured by flow cytometry. Estimates of total diversity based on one million sequenced T cells were regarded as lower bounds and as underestimates.

Reading the germline V gene gives CDR1 SQVTM and CDR2 ANQGSEA. V is trimmed back by 7 bases and J by 2 bases, and the junction contains 11 bases that no gene match accounts for. Counted from cysteine to phenylalanine, this CDR3 has 15 amino acids. Only CDR3 DNA remains: 45 bases, in frame from the first base. Library preparation was by 5' RACE. A second PCR of about 7 to 12 cycles was performed with a sample-barcoded 5' primer and a J-beta primer mix. A template-switch 5' adaptor carrying 12 random nucleotides introduced a unique molecular identifier onto each TCR beta cDNA molecule. Each sample yielded at least 2.5 million CDR3-containing paired-end reads. The Mint cDNA synthesis kit, primed by a TRBC-specific oligonucleotide, was used to synthesize first-strand cDNA from all RNA. Following uracil-DNA glycosylase treatment, a first 18-cycle PCR with universal primers M1SS and BC2_uni_R was performed on all cDNA. The source study handled its data this way. For normalization, 1 million high-quality reads, each with a distinct molecular identifier, were randomly selected from each sample. Instead of being binned into consensus sequences, reads with shared molecular identifiers were discarded. MiTCR, with a Q25 quality threshold and the strictest error-elimination algorithm, was used for CDR3 identification, clonotype clustering and error correction. A nonparametric unseen species model with Euler transformation was used to estimate a lower bound on total TCR beta diversity. In TCRdb, the public reads were trimmed at Q25 with fastp and aligned with MiXCR, with productive beta chains retained. Each entry is one CDR3 protein sequence, shown with its most common DNA and genes. TCRdb's processing, not the authors', yielded these V and J calls. Recorded for this sample are 1,800,000 or so distinct CDR3 sequences; approximately 40% of them occurred a single time. Clones ranked in the top ten supply 20% to 25% of the sample.

On this clonotype: This receptor's antigen is unknown. No base quality values were provided; no much bigger clone lies one nucleotide off.

Donors were about 36 systemically healthy Caucasian individuals from Russia aged roughly 6 to 100 years. Ten milliliters of peripheral blood were drawn from each donor into EDTA-treated Vacutainer tubes. PBMCs were isolated by Ficoll-Paque density-gradient centrifugation, with at least 6 million obtained per sample. Total RNA, at least 5.5 micrograms per sample, was extracted from PBMCs with Trizol reagent. For every donor, flow cytometry on a PBMC aliquot measured the percentage of naive CD45RAhigh/CD27high T cells. This clonotype originated in a human donor in good health. Specimen: blood. The chain is made from TRBV29-1 and TRBJ2-3, and 8 junction bases match TRBD1. Read as DNA, the sequence is TGCAGCGCCCTTACGGACAGGGCCCTCACAGATACGCAGTATTTT. The resulting protein is CSALTDRALTDTQYF.